This TCR beta chain was documented in a study of blood T cells in healthy people across ages. Across the whole study: Template switching recovered approximately one barcoded beta molecule for every two T cells. Notes on the study in general: The CMV status of each donor remained undetermined, and this could have confounded shifts in expanded clonotypes.

It was with a sample-barcoded 5' primer and a J-beta primer mix that a second PCR of about 6 to 12 cycles was run. TCRdb used MiXCR to reprocess the 5' RACE reads, holding one entry per CDR3 protein. The sample includes about 1.8 million distinct CDR3 sequences, around 48% seen only once; the top ten take around 2.1%. Germline-derived CDR1 and CDR2 are SGHTA and FQGNSA. This CDR3 has 13 residues. Trimming stripped 5 bases from V and 2 bases from J, with 7 bases between. This clonotype was seen a few times. Its antigen is unidentified. Sequencing used blood. The rearrangement uses TRBV7-2 and TRBJ2-4; no definite D call. The clonotype was recovered from a woman aged 35 to 49 in good health. As DNA, the CDR3 is TGTGCCAGCAGCGTGCCGACCAAAAACATTCAGTACTTC. It specifies CASSVPTKNIQYF. Drawing the rest from reference TRBV7-2 and TRBJ2-4, the complete variable domain is GAGVSQSPSNKVTEKGKDVELRCDPISGHTALYWYRQSLGQGLEFLIYFQGNSAPDKSGLPSDRFSAERTGGSVSTLTIQRTQQEDSAVYLCASSVPTKNIQYFGAGTRLSVL.